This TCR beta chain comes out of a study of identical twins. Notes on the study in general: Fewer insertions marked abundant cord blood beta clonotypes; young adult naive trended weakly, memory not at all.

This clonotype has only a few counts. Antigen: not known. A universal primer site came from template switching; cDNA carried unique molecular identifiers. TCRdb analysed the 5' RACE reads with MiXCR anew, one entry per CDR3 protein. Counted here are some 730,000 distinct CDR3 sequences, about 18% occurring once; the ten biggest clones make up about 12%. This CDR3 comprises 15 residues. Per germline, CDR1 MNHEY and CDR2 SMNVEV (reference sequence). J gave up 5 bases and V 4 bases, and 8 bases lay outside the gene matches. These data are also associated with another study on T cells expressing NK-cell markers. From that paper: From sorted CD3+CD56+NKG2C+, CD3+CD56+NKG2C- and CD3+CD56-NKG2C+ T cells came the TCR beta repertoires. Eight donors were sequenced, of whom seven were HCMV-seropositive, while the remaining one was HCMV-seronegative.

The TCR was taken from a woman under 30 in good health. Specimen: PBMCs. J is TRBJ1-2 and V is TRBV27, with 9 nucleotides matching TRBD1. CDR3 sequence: CASSSDRGWRYGYTF. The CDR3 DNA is TGTGCCAGCAGTTCGGACAGGGGCTGGAGGTATGGCTACACCTTC.